A selection of T cell receptor beta chains follows, all from one sample in a study of human T cells and chemical hapten exposure. A single record per CDR3 protein comes from TCRdb applying MiXCR to the RACE reads. Of 150,000 to 200,000 distinct CDR3 sequences in the sample, about 30% are singletons; the top ten hold about 2%. The sample in question was whole blood, obtained in connection with sensitization to the hapten diphenylcyclopropenone (DPC). All receptors derive from a woman younger than 35 with alopecia areata. Some clones in this sample may be carry-over from other donors' samples. Each CDR3 is given with its conserved first and last residue. D genes are given only for firm matches. Some rows mark clone size as missing; the rest say once, few, many or name a class of expanded clone.

d_call	clone_size	v_call	j_call	cdr3_nt	cdr3_aa
NA	NA	TRBV3-1	TRBJ1-6	TGTGCCAGCAGCCAAGTCGGGCAGGGTAATTCACCCCTCCACTTT	CASSQVGQGNSPLHF
NA	few	TRBV9	TRBJ1-1	TGTGCCAGCAGCGTAGATAGTCATCGCGAAGCTTTCTTT	CASSVDSHREAFF
TRBD2	NA	TRBV29-1	TRBJ2-5	TGCAGCGTTGGCCTAGCGGGGCGCAAGACCCAGTACTTC	CSVGLAGRKTQYF
TRBD2	NA	TRBV20-1	TRBJ2-3	TGCAGTGCTCTAGCGGGGGGGAGCACAGATACGCAGTATTTT	CSALAGGSTDTQYF
NA	NA	TRBV6-4	TRBJ2-5	TGTGCCAGCAGTGACGTTACAGGGTCCAGTATTGAGACCCAGTACTTC	CASSDVTGSSIETQYF
NA	NA	TRBV18	TRBJ2-1	TGTGCCAGCTCACCACCGGCAGGAAGTCGGTTCTTC	CASSPPAGSRFF
TRBD1	many	TRBV11-2	TRBJ1-4	TGTGCCAGCAGACAGGGGACAACTAATGAAAAACTGTTTTTT	CASRQGTTNEKLFF
NA	NA	TRBV20-1	TRBJ2-1	TGCAGTGCCACAGACACCAATGAGCAGTTCTTC	CSATDTNEQFF
NA	NA	TRBV20-1	TRBJ1-2	TGCAGTGCTACTTACAGGGCTGGATATGGCTACACCTTC	CSATYRAGYGYTF
TRBD1	many	TRBV3-1	TRBJ1-6	TGTGCCAGCAGACCAACAGGGGGCAATTCACCCCTCCACTTT	CASRPTGGNSPLHF
NA	NA	TRBV4-1	TRBJ1-3	TGCGCCAGCAGCCAATCCGGGGGAGGCTCTGGAAACACCATATATTTT	CASSQSGGGSGNTIYF
TRBD2	many	TRBV7-9	TRBJ2-1	TGTGCCAGCAGCTTTCTAGCGGGCCCAAAGCAGTTCTTC	CASSFLAGPKQFF
NA	many	TRBV20-1	TRBJ1-5	TGCAGTGCCGTAACTCCCCTTGCGAATAGGGCCCAGCATTTT	CSAVTPLANRAQHF
NA	NA	TRBV3-1	TRBJ2-7	TGTGCCAGCAGCCAAGGGCTAGGATTGCGCGAGCAGTACTTC	CASSQGLGLREQYF
NA	once	TRBV2	TRBJ2-1	TGTGCCAGCAGCCGACTAGGTTCCTACAATGAGCAGTTCTTC	CASSRLGSYNEQFF
TRBD1	once	TRBV10-3	TRBJ2-2	TGTGCCATCAGACCCGGGACAGAAACCGGGGAGCTGTTTTTT	CAIRPGTETGELFF
NA	NA	TRBV29-1	TRBJ2-1	TGCAGCGTTGGGGGGGCGGGTGAGCAGTTCTTC	CSVGGAGEQFF
TRBD2	few	TRBV4-3	TRBJ2-2	TGCGCCAGCAGCCAGTTAGCGGGAGTGGGCCGGGCCGGGGAGCTGTTTTTT	CASSQLAGVGRAGELFF
NA	NA	TRBV21-1	TRBJ1-1	TGTGCCAGCAGGAAAAGGTGGATGAACACTGAAGCTTTCTTT	CASRKRWMNTEAFF
NA	NA	TRBV4-1	TRBJ1-1	TGCGCCAGCAGCCAAGTTTTTGGGATTGGGACTGAAGCTTTCTTT	CASSQVFGIGTEAFF
NA	NA	TRBV6-2/TRBV6-3	TRBJ1-5	TGTGCCAGCAGTTTTAGTAACAATCAGCCCCAGCATTTT	CASSFSNNQPQHF
NA	few	TRBV4-3	TRBJ1-2	TGCGCCAGCAGCCAAGTGGTCCGACTTGGGGGGGGCAGCGGCTACACCTTC	CASSQVVRLGGGSGYTF
NA	few	TRBV20-1	TRBJ2-1	TGCAGTGCCGGAAGGGGTTGGAATGAGCAGTTCTTC	CSAGRGWNEQFF
NA	few	TRBV19	TRBJ2-3	TGTGCCACCGGCCCTTCCGAGGGCGGAGGGGTTCGGAAGGGAGATACGCAGTATTTT	CATGPSEGGGVRKGDTQYF
NA	few	TRBV7-9	TRBJ2-7	TGTGCCAGCAGCTTAGCGAGCTTCTACGAGCAGTACTTC	CASSLASFYEQYF
TRBD2	few	TRBV20-1	TRBJ2-7	TGCAGTGCCGCACCCGATAGCGGGGGGTCCGCCTACGAGCAGTACTTC	CSAAPDSGGSAYEQYF
TRBD2	NA	TRBV5-1	TRBJ2-5	TGCGCCAGCAGCCTGACTAGCGGGAAGGAGACCCAGTACTTC	CASSLTSGKETQYF
TRBD1	NA	TRBV27	TRBJ2-7	TGTGCCAGCAGTTCCGTGGGACAGGGATTGTATAAGCAGTACTTC	CASSSVGQGLYKQYF
TRBD1	NA	TRBV4-1	TRBJ1-6	TGCGCCAGCGGAGACAGGGGGGATTCACCCCTCCACTTT	CASGDRGDSPLHF
NA	few	TRBV5-1	TRBJ2-1	TGCGCCAGCAGCTTGGAACAGGGTGTAGGGAATGAGCAGTTCTTC	CASSLEQGVGNEQFF
NA	NA	TRBV10-3	TRBJ2-7	TGTGCCATCAGCGGGGATCTCTACGAGCAGTACTTC	CAISGDLYEQYF
NA	few	TRBV29-1	TRBJ1-4	TGCAGCGTTACGGATGTAAATGAAAAACTGTTTTTT	CSVTDVNEKLFF
NA	many	TRBV29-1	TRBJ1-4	TGCAGCGTCACCCCGAGAGCAACTAATGAAAAACTGTTTTTT	CSVTPRATNEKLFF
NA	NA	TRBV4-1	TRBJ1-5	TGCGCCAGCAGCCAAGACCCGTCCGGGACTCTTAATCAGCCCCAGCATTTT	CASSQDPSGTLNQPQHF
NA	NA	TRBV20-1	TRBJ1-6	TGCAGTGCAACACTAAGAGGGGGTTCACCCCTCCACTTT	CSATLRGGSPLHF
TRBD2	many	TRBV4-3	TRBJ2-1	TGCGCCAGCAGCCAAGAGACCGGGACTACGTACAGCTCCTACAATGAGCAGTTCTTC	CASSQETGTTYSSYNEQFF
NA	NA	TRBV20-1	TRBJ1-1	TGCAGTGCTAGAGAGCGAAACACTGAAGCTTTCTTT	CSARERNTEAFF
NA	NA	TRBV6-6	TRBJ1-6	TGTGCCAGCAGTCCCGGGGCCGCGGGCAGCTCCTATAATTCACCCCTCCACTTT	CASSPGAAGSSYNSPLHF
NA	NA	TRBV15	TRBJ1-2	TGTGCCACCAGGGAACCCGGGACATCAAGTGGCTACACCTTC	CATREPGTSSGYTF
NA	NA	TRBV6-5	TRBJ1-1	TGTGCCAGCAGTTACCTCAGGGAGCCGCGAGCTTTCTTT	CASSYLREPRAFF
TRBD1	few	TRBV4-3	TRBJ1-4	TGCGCCAGCAGCCGCCAAGGACAGGCCCGTGCAACTAATGAAAAACTGTTTTTT	CASSRQGQARATNEKLFF
TRBD2	few	TRBV29-1	TRBJ2-5	TGCAGCGTTGAGCGAGCGGGGGCCATACAAGAGACCCAGTACTTC	CSVERAGAIQETQYF
TRBD1	NA	TRBV29-1	TRBJ1-2	TGCAGCGTTGCCGGAGGACAGGGGTACTATGGCTACACCTTC	CSVAGGQGYYGYTF
TRBD1	NA	TRBV9	TRBJ2-1	TGTGCCAGCAGCGTAGGGGGACAGATCTACAATGAGCAGTTCTTC	CASSVGGQIYNEQFF
TRBD2	NA	TRBV19	TRBJ2-7	TGTGCCAGTGGGGGGGTATTGGACGAGCAGTACTTC	CASGGVLDEQYF
NA	few	TRBV10-3	TRBJ2-3	TGTGCCATCAGTGAGTCGCTCACAGATACGCAGTATTTT	CAISESLTDTQYF